Listed below are T cell receptor beta chains from one sample, sequenced in a study of T cell responses to AZD1222 COVID-19 vaccine. This table comes from immunoSEQ multiplex PCR, and its TCRdb copy is limited to in-frame clones, with some not included. The sample holds approximately 140,000 clones, roughly nine tenths seen once. The input for sequencing was peripheral blood, taken 28 days after the second AZD1222 dose. The receptor set was obtained from an adult who received the AZD1222 COVID-19 vaccine. Both conserved end residues are part of each CDR3. The D gene is left open where the match is weak. Size is omitted from some rows. Given values are once, few, many or a class for expanded clones.

v_gene,j_gene,abundance,d_gene,CDR3nt,CDR3aa
TRBV4-1,TRBJ1-6,-,-,TGCGCCAGCAGCCACCCTCTCGGGCCACCTACGGCACCCCTCCACTTT,CASSHPLGPPTAPLHF
TRBV15,TRBJ1-3,-,TRBD1,TGTGCCACCAGCGGGGACAGTTTGATCTCTGGAAACACCATATATTTT,CATSGDSLISGNTIYF
TRBV7-3,TRBJ2-2,-,-,TGTGCCAGCACCCAGAGTCCGGTCACCGGGGAGCTGTTTTTT,CASTQSPVTGELFF
TRBV9,TRBJ2-1,once,TRBD2,TGTGCCAGCAGTGACCGGGTAGCGGGCAATGAGCAGTTCTTC,CASSDRVAGNEQFF
TRBV18,TRBJ1-2,-,-,TGTGCCAGCTCACCACGTGGCGGAACTAACTATGGCTACACCTTC,CASSPRGGTNYGYTF
TRBV3-1/TRBV3-2,TRBJ2-3,-,TRBD2,TGTGCCAGCAGCCCTACTAGCGGCCTCACAGATACGCAGTATTTT,CASSPTSGLTDTQYF
TRBV13,TRBJ2-7,-,-,TGTGCCAGCAGCTTAGGTTCTAAAGAGCAGTACTTC,CASSLGSKEQYF
TRBV28,TRBJ1-2,-,-,TGTGCCAGCAGTTTCTTGTCTGAGGGGGAGGATGGCTACACCTTC,CASSFLSEGEDGYTF
TRBV28,TRBJ2-7,-,TRBD1,TGTGCCAGCAGTCATACCGGGACAGAGAAAGGCGAGCAGTACTTC,CASSHTGTEKGEQYF
TRBV5-1,TRBJ1-2,few,-,TGCGCCAGCAGCCCGGTGGTACGCAGTAACTATGGCTACACCTTC,CASSPVVRSNYGYTF
TRBV7-9,TRBJ2-3,-,TRBD2,TGTGCCAGCAGCTTAGCGCGCGGGAGAGGCACAGATACGCAGTATTTT,CASSLARGRGTDTQYF
TRBV19,TRBJ2-7,-,TRBD2,TGTGCCAGTAGGACTAGCGGGGACTCCTACGAGCAGTACTTC,CASRTSGDSYEQYF
TRBV9,TRBJ2-1,-,TRBD2,TGTGCCAGCAGCGTATCGGGGGGTAGCTCCTACAATGAGCAGTTCTTC,CASSVSGGSSYNEQFF
TRBV30,TRBJ1-3,-,-,TGTGCCTGGAGTCCGTTAGTTTCCGGAAACACCATATATTTT,CAWSPLVSGNTIYF
TRBV11-3,TRBJ2-7,-,-,TGTGCCAGCAGCTTAGGGGTAGCCCCGGCTAACGAGCAGTACTTC,CASSLGVAPANEQYF
TRBV28,TRBJ1-4,-,-,TGTGCCAGCAGTTTGGCGGGTAATGAAAAACTGTTTTTT,CASSLAGNEKLFF
TRBV5-4,TRBJ1-2,-,-,TGTGCCAGCAGCCGCCTGGAGGGAGCTAACTATGGCTACACCTTC,CASSRLEGANYGYTF
TRBV9,TRBJ2-7,-,-,TGTGCCAGCAGCGTAGTCCGGGGCCCCCCCTACGAGCAGTACTTC,CASSVVRGPPYEQYF
TRBV7-6,TRBJ1-6,-,-,TGTGCCAGCAGCTTAGTAACCTCTGGCTCCTATAATTCACCCCTCCACTTT,CASSLVTSGSYNSPLHF
TRBV14,TRBJ2-7,-,TRBD1,TGTGCCAGCAGCCCCTGGGACAGGAGCTCCTACGAGCAGTACTTC,CASSPWDRSSYEQYF
TRBV5-1,TRBJ2-3,-,TRBD2,TGCGCCAGCAGCTTGGCTGGGACTAGCGGGAGGGGCACAGATACGCAGTATTTT,CASSLAGTSGRGTDTQYF
TRBV29-1,TRBJ2-2,-,-,TGCAGCGTCTACAGGGATTCCACCGGGGAGCTGTTTTTT,CSVYRDSTGELFF
TRBV19,TRBJ2-6,-,-,TGTGCCAGTACTCTTGCCGGGGCCAACGTCCTGACTTTC,CASTLAGANVLTF
TRBV7-9,TRBJ2-3,-,-,TGTGCCAGCAACGTAGCGGGCACAGATACGCAGTATTTT,CASNVAGTDTQYF
TRBV21-1,TRBJ2-1,-,-,TGTGCCAGCAGCCCAAACAGGGACATTGGGCAGTTCTTC,CASSPNRDIGQFF
TRBV6-1,TRBJ1-1,-,-,TGTGCCAGCAGTGATATTGGAGGGACTCATGAAGCTTTCTTT,CASSDIGGTHEAFF
TRBV2,TRBJ1-5,-,-,TGTGCCAGCAGTGAATCCGGATATAGCAATCAGCCCCAGCATTTT,CASSESGYSNQPQHF
TRBV19,TRBJ2-2,-,TRBD2,TGTGCCAGTAGATTTGGAGGGAGGGCCTCCGGGGAGCTGTTTTTT,CASRFGGRASGELFF
TRBV6-5,TRBJ1-1,-,-,TGTGCCAGCAGGTCCGGGACGGGAACTTTCTTT,CASRSGTGTFF
TRBV19,TRBJ2-7,once,-,TGTGCCAGTAGTATCACACAGGGATCCTACGAGCAGTACTTC,CASSITQGSYEQYF
TRBV28,TRBJ1-5,-,-,TGTGCCAGCACCACAACTGCCCGGGGCAATCAGCCCCAGCATTTT,CASTTTARGNQPQHF
TRBV3-1/TRBV3-2,TRBJ2-4,once,-,TGTGCCAGCAGCCAAGGGAGGCTAGCCAAAAACATTCAGTACTTC,CASSQGRLAKNIQYF
TRBV3-1/TRBV3-2,TRBJ1-4,once,TRBD1,TGTGCCAGCAGCCAAGACCTAAGGACAGGGAATGAAAAACTGTTTTTT,CASSQDLRTGNEKLFF
TRBV25-1,TRBJ2-7,-,-,TGTGCCAGCAGTCCGCCGCAGGGTGGGGGGTACTACGAGCAGTACTTC,CASSPPQGGGYYEQYF
TRBV6-1,TRBJ1-3,-,TRBD1,TGTGCCAGCAGTGAAGGATGGGACAGGGTAGGAAACACCATATATTTT,CASSEGWDRVGNTIYF
TRBV19,TRBJ2-2,once,-,TGTGCCAGTAACCCTAGTGGGACCGGGGAGCTGTTTTTT,CASNPSGTGELFF
TRBV25-1,TRBJ2-1,-,-,TGTGCCAGCAGTGGAAGCGGGTCCTACAATGAGCAGTTCTTC,CASSGSGSYNEQFF
TRBV29-1,TRBJ1-1,-,-,TGCAGCGGCGGTGGACACGGGTCTGAAGCTTTCTTT,CSGGGHGSEAFF
TRBV14,TRBJ1-2,-,-,TGTGCCAGCAGCCTGGGGTTTGGGGGAAGCTATGGCTACACCTTC,CASSLGFGGSYGYTF
TRBV24-1,TRBJ2-2,-,-,TGTGCCACCAGTTCCAGACACACCGGGGAGCTGTTTTTT,CATSSRHTGELFF
TRBV19,TRBJ2-1,-,TRBD2,TGTGCCAGCGCGGGAACTCCCGGGACTAGCGGGAGGACGCTGTTCTTC,CASAGTPGTSGRTLFF
TRBV9,TRBJ2-7,-,-,TGTGCCAGCAGCGTAGGGCACAGCTCCTACGAGCAGTACTTC,CASSVGHSSYEQYF
TRBV30,TRBJ2-7,-,-,TGTGCCTGGAGAGGGGACTCCTACGAGCAGTACTTC,CAWRGDSYEQYF
TRBV3-1/TRBV3-2,TRBJ1-3,-,TRBD1,TGTGCCAGCAGCCAAGGACAGGGTCATGGAAACACCATATATTTT,CASSQGQGHGNTIYF
TRBV3-1/TRBV3-2,TRBJ2-2,-,TRBD2,TGTGCCAGCAGCCAGCTGGCGGGAGGAAGAGGTACCGGGGAGCTGTTTTTT,CASSQLAGGRGTGELFF
TRBV18,TRBJ1-5,-,-,TGTGCCAGCTCACCGTCAGGGCCCTTCAATCAGCCCCAGCATTTT,CASSPSGPFNQPQHF
TRBV7-8,TRBJ2-5,-,-,TGTGCCAGCAGCTTATCGTACGCAGGCGAAATACAAGAGACCCAGTACTTC,CASSLSYAGEIQETQYF
TRBV9,TRBJ2-3,-,-,TGTGCCAGCAGCGTAAGCCTGGGGCGGGGCCGGGATACGCAGTATTTT,CASSVSLGRGRDTQYF
TRBV10-2,TRBJ1-2,-,-,TGCGCCAGCAGCTTACAGGGTTACTATGGCTACACCTTC,CASSLQGYYGYTF
TRBV2,TRBJ1-6,many,-,TGTGCCAGCAGAGGGACGGGTTCACCCCTCCACTTT,CASRGTGSPLHF